The clone carrying this T cell receptor (beta chain) occurred a few times. Its antigen is unidentified. Central memory, naive, regulatory and stem cell-like memory CD4+ cells were sorted by CD45RO/CCR7/CD25/CD127/CD95/CD27. This specimen comes from a study of beta chain features in type 1 diabetes. Study conclusions and caveats: Type 1 diabetes patients showed a moderate but significant shortening of TCRB CDR3s in all four CD4+ subsets. Naive, central memory and regulatory TCRB repertoires appeared more similar among patients than healthy donors.

What was sequenced were expressed TCRB transcripts, since all of the isolated RNA had been reverse transcribed. Sequenced by immunoSEQ multiplex PCR; TCRdb stores in-frame clones only, minus some. The table lists more than 200,000 clones, 16% of them singletons. Between the trimmed V and J ends, which lost 3 bases and 3 bases, there was a span of 15 bases. The germline CDR1 and CDR2 sequences are SGHVS and FQNEAQ. The CDR3 has 16 residues. This chain links TRBV7-8 with TRBJ2-1; D might be TRBD1 (6 bases). The source of this sequence is a man in his thirties or forties with type 1 diabetes. Material for sequencing was naive CD4+ T cells from blood. For the CDR3, the DNA is TGTGCCAGCAGCTTGTCCAGGGGTACCTTCTACAATGAGCAGTTCTTC. The encoded protein is CASSLSRGTFYNEQFF.